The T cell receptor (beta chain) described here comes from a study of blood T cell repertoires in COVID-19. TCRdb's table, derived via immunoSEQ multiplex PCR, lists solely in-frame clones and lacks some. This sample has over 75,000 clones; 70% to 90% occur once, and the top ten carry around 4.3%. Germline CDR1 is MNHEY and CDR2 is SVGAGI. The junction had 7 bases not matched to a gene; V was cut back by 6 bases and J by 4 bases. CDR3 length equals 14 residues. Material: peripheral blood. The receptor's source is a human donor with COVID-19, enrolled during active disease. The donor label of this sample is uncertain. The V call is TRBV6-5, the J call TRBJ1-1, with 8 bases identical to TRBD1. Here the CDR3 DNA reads TGTGCCAGCAGGTCAGGGGGCGTGAGCACTGAAGCTTTCTTT. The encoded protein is CASRSGGVSTEAFF.